This T cell receptor (beta chain) was documented in a study of cytomegalovirus exposure and HLA in healthy donors. The primer mix had 60 Vbeta and 13 Jbeta primers. TCRdb's copy holds only in-frame clones and misses some; the assay was immunoSEQ multiplex PCR. The sample has 100,000 to 150,000 clones; around two thirds are singletons. What was sequenced was PBMCs. This clonotype was obtained from a human donor in good health.

CDR3 protein: CAWSVTAYNSPLHF. The CDR3 nucleotides are TGTGCCTGGAGTGTGACAGCCTATAATTCACCCCTCCACTTT. The chain carries TRBV30 and TRBJ1-6; D is perhaps TRBD1 (5 bases). The CDR3 extends over 14 amino acids. The germline V and J ends were trimmed by 0 bases and 2 bases, with 5 bases remaining between them. Germline CDR1 is GTSNPN and CDR2 is SVGIG (reference sequence).